This T cell receptor (beta chain) is drawn from a study of blood T cell repertoires in COVID-19. This CDR3 is 13 amino acids long. The ends were cut back, 5 bases at V and 8 bases at J, with 15 bases in the middle. Germline CDR1 is MNHEY and CDR2 is SVGAGI. Generated by immunoSEQ multiplex PCR, the TCRdb table keeps only in-frame clones and is missing some. The sample holds roughly 140,000 clones, around 87% seen once. The chain has TRBV6-5 and TRBJ1-2; perhaps TRBD1 as D (6 bases). The sample taken for sequencing was PBMCs or T cells enriched from blood (not recorded which). This clonotype was obtained from a man aged 55 to 70 who had recovered from COVID-19. The CDR3 is CASSLQGLEGYTF. CDR3 in DNA: TGTGCCAGCAGTCTCCAGGGGTTGGAAGGCTACACCTTC.